This is a list of T cell receptor beta chains from one sample in a study of cytomegalovirus exposure and HLA in healthy donors. The data were produced by immunoSEQ multiplex PCR, yet TCRdb's version contains in-frame clones alone and is incomplete. The data hold about 96,000 clones, with roughly 74% observed a single time. Sample: PBMCs. These receptors all come from a female donor in good health and CMV-seropositive. Both conserved end residues are part of each CDR3. The D gene is left open where the match is weak. Some rows have no size entry. The others give once, few or many, or a class for an expanded clone.

D gene	V gene	clone size	J gene	CDR3 protein	CDR3 DNA
-	TRBV5-1	few	TRBJ2-7	CASSLFGIATGLYEQYF	TGCGCCAGCAGCTTGTTTGGAATTGCGACGGGTCTCTACGAGCAGTACTTC
-	TRBV7-9	-	TRBJ2-3	CASSPGVRRTDTQYF	TGTGCCAGCAGTCCAGGGGTAAGGAGGACAGATACGCAGTATTTT
TRBD1	TRBV29-1	-	TRBJ2-7	CSVRGPRGYEQYF	TGCAGCGTTCGGGGACCCAGGGGGTACGAGCAGTACTTC
-	TRBV29-1	-	TRBJ2-7	CSVVDRMIYEQYF	TGCAGCGTCGTCGACAGGATGATTTACGAGCAGTACTTC
TRBD2	TRBV27	once	TRBJ2-3	CASSKPGLETDTQYF	TGTGCCAGCAGCAAACCGGGACTAGAAACAGATACGCAGTATTTT
-	TRBV4-1	-	TRBJ2-1	CASSQDGHEQFF	TGCGCCAGCAGCCAAGATGGCCATGAGCAGTTCTTC
-	TRBV7-8	-	TRBJ2-7	CASSLIHRDEQYF	TGTGCCAGCAGCTTGATCCACAGGGACGAGCAGTACTTC
-	TRBV18	-	TRBJ2-7	CASSPQGGYEQYF	TGTGCCAGCTCACCCCAGGGAGGCTACGAGCAGTACTTC
TRBD2	TRBV5-1	-	TRBJ2-5	CASSYGLAVQETQYF	TGCGCCAGCAGCTACGGACTAGCGGTCCAAGAGACCCAGTACTTC
-	TRBV2	-	TRBJ2-1	CATFDRHSYNEQFF	TGTGCCACCTTCGACAGACACTCTTACAATGAGCAGTTCTTC
-	TRBV29-1	-	TRBJ1-3	CSVEEGLSGNTIYF	TGCAGCGTTGAAGAGGGCCTCTCTGGAAACACCATATATTTT
-	TRBV29-1	-	TRBJ2-2	CSVVRGGSGELFF	TGCAGCGTTGTGAGGGGGGGAAGCGGGGAGCTGTTTTTT
-	TRBV28	few	TRBJ2-7	CASSASSYEQYF	TGTGCCAGCAGTGCGAGCTCCTACGAGCAGTACTTC
TRBD1	TRBV6-1	few	TRBJ1-2	CASRAGTGGNGYTF	TGTGCCAGCAGGGCCGGGACAGGGGGAAATGGCTACACCTTC
-	TRBV30	-	TRBJ1-4	CAWSAVGAPNEKLFF	TGTGCCTGGAGTGCGGTGGGGGCGCCTAATGAAAAACTGTTTTTT
-	TRBV28	once	TRBJ1-1	CASMPGGGPEAFF	TGTGCCAGCATGCCGGGGGGGGGCCCTGAAGCTTTCTTT
-	TRBV28	-	TRBJ2-3	CASSSGTDTQYF	TGTGCCAGCAGTTCGGGAACAGATACGCAGTATTTT
TRBD1	TRBV6-5	-	TRBJ1-1	CASIKTGNPEAFF	TGTGCCAGCATTAAGACAGGGAATCCTGAAGCTTTCTTT
-	TRBV11-1	-	TRBJ1-2	CASDDSMGYGYTF	TGTGCCAGCGACGACAGCATGGGCTATGGCTACACCTTC
TRBD1	TRBV5-4	-	TRBJ2-7	CASSLAGQGVGYEQYF	TGTGCCAGCAGCTTGGCAGGACAGGGAGTAGGCTACGAGCAGTACTTC
-	TRBV13	few	TRBJ1-4	CASSLRNEKLFF	TGTGCCAGCAGCTTGCGTAATGAAAAACTGTTTTTT
-	TRBV30	-	TRBJ2-3	CAWSVRRADTQYF	TGTGCCTGGAGTGTACGGAGGGCAGATACGCAGTATTTT
-	TRBV18	-	TRBJ2-1	CASSPQDLNNEQFF	TGTGCCAGCTCACCACAAGACTTAAACAATGAGCAGTTCTTC
TRBD2	TRBV6-5	-	TRBJ2-7	CASSAQTSGSYEQYF	TGTGCCAGCAGTGCACAGACTAGCGGGAGCTACGAGCAGTACTTC
-	TRBV2	-	TRBJ1-5	CASSGDSVGQPQHF	TGTGCCAGCAGTGGTGACAGTGTAGGTCAGCCCCAGCATTTT
-	TRBV28	-	TRBJ1-1	CASSLRTAEAFF	TGTGCCAGCAGTTTAAGGACAGCTGAAGCTTTCTTT
-	TRBV30	-	TRBJ1-1	CAWSFQGNTEAFF	TGTGCCTGGAGTTTTCAGGGGAACACTGAAGCTTTCTTT
-	TRBV4-3	-	TRBJ1-2	CASSQVETGHGYTF	TGCGCCAGCAGCCAAGTGGAGACAGGTCATGGCTACACCTTC
TRBD1	TRBV11-2	-	TRBJ1-5	CASSRTGRSEPQHF	TGTGCCAGCAGCCGGACAGGGCGAAGTGAGCCCCAGCATTTT
-	TRBV21-1	-	TRBJ1-5	CASSKRNYRRNQPQHF	TGTGCCAGCAGCAAAAGGAACTACAGGCGGAATCAGCCCCAGCATTTT
-	TRBV28	once	TRBJ2-1	CASSFNRNNEQFF	TGTGCCAGCAGTTTTAACAGAAACAATGAGCAGTTCTTC
TRBD1	TRBV19	once	TRBJ1-5	CASRTGGQPQHF	TGTGCCAGTAGGACAGGGGGTCAGCCCCAGCATTTT
-	TRBV2	few	TRBJ2-1	CASRERSSYNEQFF	TGTGCCAGCAGAGAGCGGAGCTCCTACAATGAGCAGTTCTTC